The clone carrying this T cell receptor (beta chain) was picked up many times. The CDR3 has 17 amino acids. V was pared by 3 bases and J by 1 base, with 18 bases between. Germline V CDR1 and CDR2: MGHDK, SYGVNS. The sample belongs to a study of T cells in Graves' hyperthyroidism and ophthalmopathy. Amplified TCR beta CDR3 regions came from RNA transcripts. The study used the HTBI primer set for a first-round RT-PCR of the TCR CDR3. TCRdb recomputed calls from the multiplex PCR reads with MiXCR, one row per CDR3 protein. The sample shows about 840,000 distinct CDR3 sequences, approximately 40% of them seen only once.

The chain carries TRBV25-1 and TRBJ2-5; the D is unclear. The TCR originated in a man between 18 and 29 years old with Graves' hyperthyroidism. Sample: blood. The CDR3 sequence is CASSELMDWGLQETQYF. CDR3 bases: TGTGCCAGCAGTGAGCTGATGGATTGGGGTCTCCAAGAGACCCAGTACTTC.